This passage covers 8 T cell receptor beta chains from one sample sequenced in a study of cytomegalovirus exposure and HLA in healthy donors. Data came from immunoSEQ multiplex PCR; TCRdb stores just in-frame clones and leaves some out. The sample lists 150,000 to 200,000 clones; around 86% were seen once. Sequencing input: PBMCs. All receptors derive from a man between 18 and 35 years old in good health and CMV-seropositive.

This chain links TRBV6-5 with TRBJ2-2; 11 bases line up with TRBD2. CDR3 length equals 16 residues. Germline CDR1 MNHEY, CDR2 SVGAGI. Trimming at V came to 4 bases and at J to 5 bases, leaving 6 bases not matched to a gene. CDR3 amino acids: CASSFSGRAETGELFF. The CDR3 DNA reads TGTGCCAGCAGTTTTAGCGGGAGGGCCGAGACCGGGGAGCTGTTTTTT.

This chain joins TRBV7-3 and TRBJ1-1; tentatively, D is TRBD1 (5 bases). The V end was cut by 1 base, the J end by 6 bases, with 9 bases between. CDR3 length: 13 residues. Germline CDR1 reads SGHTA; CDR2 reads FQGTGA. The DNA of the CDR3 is TGTGCCAGCAGCTTAATCCGGGGGGCTGAAGCTTTCTTT. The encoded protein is CASSLIRGAEAFF. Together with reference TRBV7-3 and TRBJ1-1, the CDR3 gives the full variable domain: GAGVSQTPSNKVTEKGKYVELRCDPISGHTALYWYRQSLGQGPEFLIYFQGTGAADDSGLPNDRFFAVRPEGSVSTLKIQRTERGDSAVYLCASSLIRGAEAFFGQGTRLTVV.

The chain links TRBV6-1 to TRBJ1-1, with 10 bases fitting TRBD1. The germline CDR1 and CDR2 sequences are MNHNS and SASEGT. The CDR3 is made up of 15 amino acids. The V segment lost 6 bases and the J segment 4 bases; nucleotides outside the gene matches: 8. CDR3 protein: CASRWTGGRSTEAFF. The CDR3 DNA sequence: TGTGCCAGCAGATGGACAGGGGGTCGAAGCACTGAAGCTTTCTTT.

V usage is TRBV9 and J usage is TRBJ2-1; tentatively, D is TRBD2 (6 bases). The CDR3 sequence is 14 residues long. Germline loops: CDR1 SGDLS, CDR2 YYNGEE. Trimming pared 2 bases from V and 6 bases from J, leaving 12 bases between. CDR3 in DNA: TGTGCCAGCAGCGTTCTGGGGGGAGTCAATGAGCAGTTCTTC. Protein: CASSVLGGVNEQFF.

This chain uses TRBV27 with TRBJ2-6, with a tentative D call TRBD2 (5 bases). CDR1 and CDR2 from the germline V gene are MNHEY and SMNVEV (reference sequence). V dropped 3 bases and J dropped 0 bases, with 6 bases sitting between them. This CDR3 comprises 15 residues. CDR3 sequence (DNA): TGTGCCAGCAGTTTCGGGATCTCTGGGGCCAACGTCCTGACTTTC. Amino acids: CASSFGISGANVLTF.

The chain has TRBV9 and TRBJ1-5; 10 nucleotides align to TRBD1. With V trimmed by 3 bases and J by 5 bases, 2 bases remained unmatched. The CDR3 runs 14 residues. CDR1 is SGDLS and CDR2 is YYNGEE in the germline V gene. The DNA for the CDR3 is TGTGCCAGCAGCGGGGGACAGGGGTATCAGCCCCAGCATTTT. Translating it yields CASSGGQGYQPQHF.

In DNA, the CDR3 is TGCAGCGTTGAGTCCGGGACTAGCATGAATGAGCAGTTCTTC. Protein product: CSVESGTSMNEQFF. V is TRBV29-1 and J is TRBJ2-1, with 9 bases aligning to TRBD2. The germline V gene has CDR1 SQVTM and CDR2 ANQGSEA. Trimming removed 3 bases from V and 7 bases from J; junction bases left unmatched: 7. The CDR3 extends over 14 amino acids.

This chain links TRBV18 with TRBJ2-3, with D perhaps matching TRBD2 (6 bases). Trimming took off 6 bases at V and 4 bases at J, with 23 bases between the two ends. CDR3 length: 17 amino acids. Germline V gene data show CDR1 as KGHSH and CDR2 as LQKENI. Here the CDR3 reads CASSPVPRGVWADTQYF. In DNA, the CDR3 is TGTGCCAGCTCCCCTGTCCCCCGCGGGGTATGGGCAGATACGCAGTATTTT.